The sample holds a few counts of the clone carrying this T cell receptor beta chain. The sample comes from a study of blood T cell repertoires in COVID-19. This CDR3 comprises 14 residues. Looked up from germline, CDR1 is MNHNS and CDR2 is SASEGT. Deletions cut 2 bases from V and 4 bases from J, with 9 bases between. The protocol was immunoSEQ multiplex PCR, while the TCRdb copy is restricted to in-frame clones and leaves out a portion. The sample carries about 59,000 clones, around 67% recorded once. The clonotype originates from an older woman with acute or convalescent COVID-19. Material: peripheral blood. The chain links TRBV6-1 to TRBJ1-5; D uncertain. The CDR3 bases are TGTGCCAGCAGTGAAATCTTCGCGAATCAGCCCCAGCATTTT. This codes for CASSEIFANQPQHF.